The sequence of this T cell receptor (beta chain) was determined in a study of T cell repertoires in aging, cancer and after chemotherapy. Study at large: Donors were grouped into six age bands spanning 30 or younger through 70 or older. The full dataset contained several million TCR reads. The study's findings and limits: In cancer patients, declining TCR diversity with age involved lost richness and lost evenness. Untreated cancer patients had significantly lower blood TCR diversity than age-matched healthy donors.

This clonotype was observed a handful of times. Its antigen is undetermined. TRB rearrangements spanning V, D and J were amplified using mixed TRB-A/B primers. TCRdb re-called the multiplex PCR reads with MiXCR, one entry per CDR3 protein. The sample lists some 11,000 distinct CDR3 sequences, under 55% occurring once. Amplification of TCR beta used genomic DNA extracted from peripheral blood. Germline CDR1 and CDR2: MDHEN and SYDVKM. V was pared by 4 bases and J by 9 bases, with 7 bases between. This CDR3 has 10 amino acids. This receptor was taken from a human donor in good health. The sequenced sample consisted of blood. V gene TRBV28 combines with J gene TRBJ2-7; D is undetermined. The CDR3 coding sequence is TGTGCCAGCAGTTCCCGGGTGCAGTACTTC. It is translated as CASSSRVQYF.